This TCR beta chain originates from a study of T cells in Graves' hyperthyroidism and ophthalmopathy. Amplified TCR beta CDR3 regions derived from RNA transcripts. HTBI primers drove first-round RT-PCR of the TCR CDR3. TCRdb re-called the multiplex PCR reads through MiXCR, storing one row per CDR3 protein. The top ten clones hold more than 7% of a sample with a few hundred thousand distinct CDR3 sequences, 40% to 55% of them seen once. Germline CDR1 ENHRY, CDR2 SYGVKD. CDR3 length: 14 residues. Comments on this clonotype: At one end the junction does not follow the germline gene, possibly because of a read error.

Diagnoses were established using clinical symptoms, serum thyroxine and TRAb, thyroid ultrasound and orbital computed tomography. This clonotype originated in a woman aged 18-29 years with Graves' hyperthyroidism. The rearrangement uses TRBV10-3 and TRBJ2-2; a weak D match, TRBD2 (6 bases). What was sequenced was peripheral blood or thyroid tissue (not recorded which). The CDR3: CAISGGPGTGELLF. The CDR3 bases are TGTGCCATCAGCGGAGGGCCGGGCACTGGAGAGCTGCTTTTT.